Below, 10 T cell receptor beta chains from the same sample are listed, as sequenced in a study of graft-versus-host responses after intestinal transplantation. Sequencing was performed with immunoSEQ multiplex PCR; in TCRdb, only in-frame clones are kept and a portion is missing. Here the sample spans some 40,000 clones, over 90% being singletons. For these TCRs, the target antigens are not known. Specimen: unstimulated CD8+ T cells sorted from spleen or lymph node cells, collected before transplant. The origin of the receptors is a human donor who was the organ donor for an intestinal transplant.

The rearrangement uses TRBV6-5 and TRBJ2-6, with D maybe TRBD2 (5 bases). Trimming cost V 1 base and J 4 bases, with 8 bases left between them. CDR3 size: 15 residues. Germline V lookup: CDR1 MNHEY, CDR2 SVGAGI. In DNA form, the CDR3 reads TGTGCCAGCAGTTACTGGGAGTCAGGGGCCAACGTCCTGACTTTC. Translated: CASSYWESGANVLTF.

The chain uses TRBV9 and TRBJ2-1, with a possible D match to TRBD1 (5 bases). Trimming took off 3 bases at V and 6 bases at J, with 22 bases between the two ends. Looked up from germline, CDR1 is SGDLS and CDR2 is YYNGEE. This CDR3 is built from 17 residues. As DNA, the CDR3 is TGTGCCAGCAGCGCATTTCCTGGGTCTGTTGGGGCCAATGAGCAGTTCTTC. Its protein product is CASSAFPGSVGANEQFF.

The chain carries TRBV20-1 and TRBJ2-1, with D unresolved. The CDR3 length is 11 residues. Trimming removed 6 bases from V and 7 bases from J, with 10 bases in between. Germline CDR1 is DFQATT and CDR2 is SNEGSKA (reference sequence). The CDR3 protein is CSARTVNEQFF. CDR3 nucleotide sequence: TGCAGTGCCCGGACCGTGAATGAGCAGTTCTTC.

In regard to this clone: Other DNA sequences from this sample encode an identical CDR3 as well. The chain is built from TRBV7-9 and TRBJ2-1, with D possibly TRBD2 on 6 matching bases. This CDR3 has 12 amino acids. The V gene's germline CDR1 is SEHNR and CDR2 FQNEAQ (reference sequence). V shed 8 bases and J shed 6 bases, with 11 bases lying between them. CDR3 sequence: CASSSGGNEQFF. CDR3 bases: TGTGCCAGCTCGTCCGGGGGCAATGAGCAGTTCTTC. The full variable domain, completed using reference TRBV7-9 and TRBJ2-1, is DTGVSQNPRHKITKRGQNVTFRCDPISEHNRLYWYRQTLGQGPEFLTYFQNEAQLEKSRLLSDRFSAERPKGSFSTLEIQRTEQGDSAMYLCASSSGGNEQFFGPGTRLTVL.

This clone was seen a single time. The gene calls are TRBV13 and TRBJ2-3, with 7 bases fitting TRBD1. The CDR3 is 16 amino acids. The J segment lost 0 bases and the V segment lost 4 bases, leaving 7 bases of the junction unmatched. Germline CDR1 is PRHDT and CDR2 is FYEKMQ (reference sequence). The CDR3 loop reads CASSSPGTASTDTQYF. The CDR3 nucleotides are TGTGCCAGCAGCTCTCCCGGGACAGCCAGCACAGATACGCAGTATTTT.

Note on this clone: Mismatch with germline at one junction end may stem from a read error. The rearrangement joins TRBV29-1 to TRBJ2-5, with TRBD2 matching over 8 bases. CDR1 and CDR2 from the germline V gene are SQVTM and ANQGSEA. The CDR3 is 15 residues long. The DNA of the CDR3 is TGCAGCGTTGAAGTGTGGGCGGGGGGCCAAGAGGCCCAGTACTTC. Amino acids: CSVEVWAGGQEAQYF.

The chain has TRBV28 and TRBJ2-1; maybe TRBD2 (6 bases). This CDR3 contains 17 residues. Germline CDR1 MDHEN, CDR2 SYDVKM. Deletions cut 2 bases from V and 5 bases from J, with 19 bases between. The CDR3 reads CASSLISGGRLNNEQFF. The CDR3 region has the DNA TGTGCCAGCAGTTTAATTTCTGGGGGGAGACTGAACAATGAGCAGTTCTTC. Variable domain in full (rest from reference TRBV28 and TRBJ2-1): DVKVTQSSRYLVKRTGEKVFLECVQDMDHENMFWYRQDPGLGLRLIYFSYDVKMKEKGDIPEGYSVSREKKERFSLILESASTNQTSMYLCASSLISGGRLNNEQFFGPGTRLTVL.

This clone has a handful of counts. The chain is built from TRBV5-4 and TRBJ1-4; no reliable D call. V shed 2 bases and J shed 7 bases, with 6 bases lying between them. Per germline, CDR1 SGHNT and CDR2 YYREEE (reference sequence). The CDR3 consists of 12 residues. CDR3 sequence reads: CASSFGSEKLFF. CDR3 bases: TGTGCCAGCAGCTTCGGAAGTGAAAAACTGTTTTTT.

In nucleotides, the CDR3 is TGCGCCAGCAGCCCAACCGCCGACAGCTACGAGCAGTACTTC. Amino acid sequence: CASSPTADSYEQYF. The J gene is TRBJ2-7, the V gene TRBV5-1, with D perhaps matching TRBD1 (5 bases). CDR3 size: 14 residues. Trimming left V 4 bases short and J 3 bases short, with 14 bases between. From germline, CDR1 is SGHRS and CDR2 YFSETQ.

This rearrangement joins TRBV6-5 to TRBJ1-2; TRBD1 agrees at 9 bases. Germline-derived CDR1 and CDR2 are MNHEY and SVGAGI. The J segment lost 4 bases and the V segment lost 5 bases, leaving 5 bases of the junction unmatched. The CDR3 loop spans 14 amino acids. The CDR3 loop is CASSPGTGSYGYTF. CDR3 in DNA: TGTGCCAGCAGTCCCGGGACAGGGAGCTATGGCTACACCTTC.